This T cell receptor beta chain was identified in a study of blood T cell repertoires in COVID-19. Generated by immunoSEQ multiplex PCR, the TCRdb table keeps only in-frame clones and is missing some. The profile shows around 160,000 clones, approximately 80% of them singletons. Germline V gene sequence: CDR1 SGHRS, CDR2 YFSETQ. CDR3 length equals 16 residues. Trimming took 1 base from V and 3 from J, leaving 17 bases between them. The specimen sequenced was peripheral blood. The source is a woman between 40 and 50 years old with active or convalescent COVID-19. The V call is TRBV5-1, the J call TRBJ2-7; D may be TRBD2 (6 bases). The CDR3 coding sequence is TGCGCCAGCAGCTTGTCCGGTCGGAGGGCCATCTACGAGCAGTACTTC. Protein sequence: CASSLSGRRAIYEQYF.